Presented here are 30 T cell receptor beta chains from one specimen sequenced in a study of lymphopenia after photon versus proton radiotherapy (dated by TCRdb to between 2017 and 2020). Library generation was performed with the immunoSEQ multiplex PCR assay. As stored in TCRdb, this immuneACCESS dataset retains in-frame rearrangements with V and J assigned. A fraction of the clones does not appear; measured against another copy, unresolved V genes explain less than half of the discrepancy, and the remainder lacks a known reason. Across this sample there are about 70,000 clones, with just under 95% seen only once. 2.2% of the sample lies in the top ten. Sequenced here: peripheral blood, sampled from a patient treated with photon-based radiotherapy. Receptors originate from a woman aged 40 to 55 with cholangiocarcinoma.

As DNA, the CDR3 is TGTGCCAGCAGCTTCGGGACAGTTATCGAGCAGTACTTC. Its translation: CASSFGTVIEQYF. The chain links TRBV11-2 to TRBJ2-7, with TRBD1 matching 7 bases. CDR3 length: 13 amino acids. Germline CDR1 reads SGHAT; CDR2 reads FQNNGV. V lost 3 bases to trimming and J lost 6 bases; unmatched junction nucleotides: 5.

CDR3: CAWSVGLAETQYF. The CDR3 DNA sequence: TGTGCCTGGAGTGTGGGACTAGCAGAGACCCAGTACTTC. The V gene is TRBV30, the J gene TRBJ2-5; 9 positions match TRBD2. The CDR3 runs to 13 residues. From germline, CDR1 is GTSNPN and CDR2 SVGIG (reference sequence). V lost 0 bases to trimming and J lost 4 bases; unmatched junction nucleotides: 0.

This clone was observed a handful of times. V and J are TRBV14 and TRBJ1-6; D may be TRBD1 (5 bases). V was shortened by 1 base and J by 13 bases, with 8 bases between the two germline ends. The CDR3 runs to 12 residues. Per germline, CDR1 SGHDN and CDR2 FVKESK. DNA of the CDR3: TGTGCCAGCAGCCAAGTAGGGGCTCCCCTCCACTTT. This translates into CASSQVGAPLHF. The whole variable domain, remainder taken from reference TRBV14 and TRBJ1-6, is EAGVTQFPSHSVIEKGQTVTLRCDPISGHDNLYWYRRVMGKEIKFLLHFVKESKQDESGMPNNRFLAERTGGTYSTLKVQPAELEDSGVYFCASSQVGAPLHFGNGTRLTVT.

V usage is TRBV30 and J usage is TRBJ2-1; 8 nucleotides agree with TRBD1. Germline V gene lookup returns CDR1 GTSNPN and CDR2 SVGIG (reference sequence). With 2 bases clipped from V and 7 bases from J, the junction kept 7 bases outside the gene matches. CDR3 size: 14 residues. The CDR3 DNA follows: TGTGCCTGGAGTACAGGACAGGGCATAAATGAGCAGTTCTTC. Protein sequence: CAWSTGQGINEQFF.

The chain uses TRBV19 and TRBJ1-1, with D hard to call. Trimming shortened V by 7 bases and J by 5 bases, and 14 bases separated the two germline ends. Germline loops: CDR1 LNHDA, CDR2 SQIVND (reference sequence). The CDR3 sequence is 13 residues long. The CDR3 is CASTDLLGTEAFF. The DNA of the CDR3 is TGTGCCAGTACCGACTTGTTAGGGACTGAAGCTTTCTTT.

The chain uses TRBV4-1 and TRBJ2-2; 13 bases match TRBD2. The V and J ends lost 8 bases and 0 bases, in that order; junction bases with no gene match: 12. This CDR3 is 19 amino acids long. Germline V CDR1 and CDR2: MGHRA, YSYEKL. The CDR3, as DNA: TGCGCCAGCGGTCGACCGGGACTAGCGGGGCTATCGAACACCGGGGAGCTGTTTTTT. Translation gives CASGRPGLAGLSNTGELFF.

The chain employs TRBV30 and TRBJ1-2; possibly TRBD1 for D (6 bases). The CDR3 is made up of 13 amino acids. Germline lookup yields CDR1 GTSNPN and CDR2 SVGIG (reference sequence). V lost 2 bases to trimming and J lost 4 bases, with 11 bases between them. The CDR3 reads CAWSTGTAYGYTF. The DNA for the CDR3 is TGTGCCTGGAGTACAGGGACGGCCTATGGCTACACCTTC.

This clone came up a few times. This sequence joins TRBV5-6 and TRBJ2-1; D ambiguous. This CDR3 has 14 amino acids. Germline CDR1 reads SGHDT; CDR2 reads YYEEEE. Trimming took 4 bases from V and 4 from J, leaving 12 bases between them. The chain's CDR3 is CASSARFGYNEQFF. CDR3 DNA: TGTGCCAGCAGCGCTAGATTTGGATACAATGAGCAGTTCTTC.

The genes are TRBV4-1 and TRBJ2-7; 10 bases map to TRBD2. Trimming cost V 3 bases and J 5 bases; bases outside gene matches: 7. Germline CDR1 reads MGHRA; CDR2 reads YSYEKL. The CDR3 has 15 amino acids. CDR3 sequence (DNA): TGCGCCAGCAGCCACTCAGCGGGAGGGAACGACGAGCAGTACTTC. It codes for CASSHSAGGNDEQYF.

V and J are TRBV28 and TRBJ2-6; D ambiguous. V lost 6 bases, J lost 1 base, and 1 base lay in between. CDR1 is MDHEN and CDR2 is SYDVKM in the germline V gene. CDR3 size: 12 residues. The CDR3 DNA follows: TGTGCCAGCAGGTCTGGGGCCAACGTCCTGACTTTC. Its translation is CASRSGANVLTF.

The rearrangement uses TRBV9 and TRBJ1-4; D is unclear. V was cut by 4 bases and J by 7 bases, with 11 bases left in between. This CDR3 contains 13 residues. The germline gives CDR1 SGDLS, CDR2 YYNGEE. The CDR3, as DNA: TGTGCCAGCAGCCCCAGCTTAAGTGAAAAACTGTTTTTT. It specifies CASSPSLSEKLFF.

The chain couples TRBV29-1 to TRBJ2-1; 8 bases fit TRBD2. Germline values: CDR1 SQVTM, CDR2 ANQGSEA. The CDR3 loop spans 17 amino acids. V was clipped by 0 bases and J by 0 bases; unmatched bases: 7. The CDR3 region is CSVEEYKRESSYNEQFF. CDR3 coding DNA: TGCAGCGTTGAAGAATATAAGCGGGAGAGCTCCTACAATGAGCAGTTCTTC.

V gene TRBV6-6 combines with J gene TRBJ2-3, with no clear D. The germline V gene encodes CDR1 MNHNY and CDR2 SVGAGI (reference sequence). This CDR3 is built from 13 residues. V lost 7 bases and J 0 bases, leaving 8 bases between the germline ends. CDR3 region: CASTDVSTDTQYF. The CDR3 DNA is TGTGCCAGCACCGATGTAAGCACAGATACGCAGTATTTT.

V usage is TRBV7-3 and J usage is TRBJ2-7; no reliable D call. Looked up from germline, CDR1 is SGHTA and CDR2 is FQGTGA. The CDR3 totals 15 residues. Between the trimmed V and J ends, which lost 2 bases and 3 bases, there was a span of 14 bases. The CDR3 is CASSLGRSTSYEQYF. CDR3 nucleotide sequence: TGTGCCAGCAGCTTAGGACGCTCGACCAGCTACGAGCAGTACTTC.

This clone was found a few times. V and J are TRBV10-3 and TRBJ1-5, with TRBD1 matching over 9 bases. Germline values: CDR1 ENHRY, CDR2 SYGVKD. The length of the CDR3 is 13 residues. V shed 6 bases, J shed 6 bases, and the junction held 3 bases outside the gene matches. The CDR3 DNA sequence: TGTGCCATCAGGGGACAGGGAGGTCAGCCCCAGCATTTT. Encoded protein: CAIRGQGGQPQHF.

CDR3 protein: CASSLTQNTEAFF. For the CDR3, the DNA is TGTGCCAGCAGCTTGACGCAGAACACTGAAGCTTTCTTT. The genes are TRBV11-2 and TRBJ1-1; D is undetermined. The CDR3 has 13 amino acids. Per germline, CDR1 SGHAT and CDR2 FQNNGV. Trimming took 3 bases from V and 1 from J, leaving 6 bases between them.

The V call is TRBV5-6, the J call TRBJ1-2; D unresolved. This CDR3 region has 12 residues. Trimming removed 0 bases from V and 1 base from J, with 1 base in between. Germline V lookup: CDR1 SGHDT, CDR2 YYEEEE. The CDR3 reads CASSLDNYGYTF. CDR3 DNA: TGTGCCAGCAGCTTGGATAACTATGGCTACACCTTC.

The genes are TRBV7-2 and TRBJ1-3; D ambiguous. The V end was cut by 3 bases, the J end by 0 bases, with 12 bases between. This CDR3 has 16 residues. CDR1 and CDR2 (germline): SGHTA, FQGNSA. CDR3 sequence: CASSLRTARSGNTIYF. The CDR3 bases are TGTGCCAGCAGCTTGAGAACAGCCCGCTCTGGAAACACCATATATTTT.

The CDR3 sequence: CASSESFRDRDEKLFF. In DNA form, the CDR3 reads TGTGCCAGCAGCGAATCTTTCAGGGACAGGGACGAAAAACTGTTTTTT. The V gene is TRBV4-2, the J gene TRBJ1-4; 9 positions match TRBD1. The V gene end was trimmed by 5 bases and the J gene end by 8 bases; junction bases not matched to a gene: 12. This CDR3 spans 16 amino acids. Germline loops: CDR1 LGHNA, CDR2 YNFKEQ.

The V call is TRBV14, the J call TRBJ1-1, with D perhaps matching TRBD1 (5 bases). Per the germline V gene, CDR1 is SGHDN and CDR2 is FVKESK. Trimming left V 3 bases short and J 4 bases short, with 12 bases between. The CDR3 totals 14 residues. This CDR3 is CASSQGGSTTEAFF. CDR3 bases: TGTGCCAGCAGCCAGGGGGGGAGTACCACTGAAGCTTTCTTT.

This chain links TRBV29-1 with TRBJ2-1; 12 bases are a match to TRBD2. The germline V gene encodes CDR1 SQVTM and CDR2 ANQGSEA. V lost 5 bases to trimming and J lost 7 bases; unmatched junction nucleotides: 9. This CDR3 spans 15 amino acids. CDR3 loop: CSVPSSGGAWNEQFF. CDR3 coding DNA: TGCAGCGTTCCTTCTAGCGGGGGGGCCTGGAATGAGCAGTTCTTC.

The table lists this clone with a few counts. V usage is TRBV6-6 and J usage is TRBJ2-1; TRBD1 is a possible D gene (6 bases). With 7 bases removed from V and 6 bases from J, the gap between germline ends came to 19 bases. This CDR3 region has 15 residues. Germline values: CDR1 MNHNY, CDR2 SVGAGI (reference sequence). DNA for the CDR3: TGTGCCAGCACCCTACCTTGGGGGCAGGGCAATGAGCAGTTCTTC. Amino acid sequence: CASTLPWGQGNEQFF.

V is TRBV7-3 and J is TRBJ2-1; unclear D gene. V was shortened by 6 bases and J by 4 bases, with 10 bases between the two germline ends. The length of the CDR3 is 13 residues. CDR1 and CDR2 from the germline V gene are SGHTA and FQGTGA. CDR3 DNA sequence: TGTGCCAGCAGTGAAGGCTCTTACAATGAGCAGTTCTTC. Protein: CASSEGSYNEQFF. Full variable domain (rest looked up from reference TRBV7-3 and TRBJ2-1): GAGVSQTPSNKVTEKGKYVELRCDPISGHTALYWYRQSLGQGPEFLIYFQGTGAADDSGLPNDRFFAVRPEGSVSTLKIQRTERGDSAVYLCASSEGSYNEQFFGPGTRLTVL.

V gene TRBV7-9 combines with J gene TRBJ2-2; D unresolved. The CDR3 sequence is 16 residues long. Per the germline V gene, CDR1 is SEHNR and CDR2 is FQNEAQ (reference sequence). Trimming took 4 bases from V and 3 from J, leaving 15 bases between them. CDR3 coding DNA: TGTGCCAGCAGCTGGCAAAGGCCGAGCTACACCGGGGAGCTGTTTTTT. Translating it yields CASSWQRPSYTGELFF. Together with reference TRBV7-9 and TRBJ2-2, the CDR3 gives the full variable domain: DTGVSQNPRHKITKRGQNVTFRCDPISEHNRLYWYRQTLGQGPEFLTYFQNEAQLEKSRLLSDRFSAERPKGSFSTLEIQRTEQGDSAMYLCASSWQRPSYTGELFFGEGSRLTVL.

The chain employs TRBV5-1 and TRBJ1-1; 9 nucleotides match TRBD1. The CDR3 extends over 16 amino acids. From germline, CDR1 is SGHRS and CDR2 YFSETQ. Unmatched junction bases numbered 8, after V lost 4 bases and J lost 1 base. The CDR3 sequence: CASSPGQGRRNTEAFF. In DNA form, the CDR3 reads TGCGCCAGCAGCCCGGGACAGGGAAGGAGGAACACTGAAGCTTTCTTT.

The chain employs TRBV28 and TRBJ2-5; D not certain. From germline, CDR1 is MDHEN and CDR2 SYDVKM. The CDR3 extends over 12 amino acids. Deletions cut 6 bases from V and 2 bases from J, with 7 bases between. The CDR3, as DNA: TGTGCCAGCAGACTCCAACAAGAGACCCAGTACTTC. Its protein is CASRLQQETQYF.

CDR3 nucleotides: TGTGCCAGCAGCCTTCCCGACAGGCCCGAGCAGTACTTC. Its protein product is CASSLPDRPEQYF. This sequence joins TRBV28 and TRBJ2-7; TRBD1 is a possible D gene (6 bases). Per the germline V gene, CDR1 is MDHEN and CDR2 is SYDVKM. V was clipped by 6 bases and J by 6 bases, with 15 bases between them. This CDR3 is 13 amino acids long.

The chain links TRBV10-1 to TRBJ2-1, with D perhaps assigned TRBD1 or TRBD2 (5 bases each). Germline V gene data show CDR1 as WNHNN and CDR2 as SYGVQD (reference sequence). The CDR3 runs to 15 residues. With 1 base removed from V and 6 bases from J, the gap between germline ends came to 13 bases. Here the CDR3 reads CASSELGERFNEQFF. DNA of the CDR3: TGCGCCAGCAGTGAGTTGGGGGAGAGGTTCAATGAGCAGTTCTTC.

The CDR3 DNA follows: TGTGCCAGCAGTTTGACGGGGAATGAGCAGTTCTTC. Amino acids: CASSLTGNEQFF. This chain connects TRBV28 to TRBJ2-1, with D possibly TRBD2 on 5 matching bases. CDR3 length: 12 amino acids. Between the trimmed V and J ends, which lost 3 bases and 7 bases, there was a span of 7 bases. The germline V gene encodes CDR1 MDHEN and CDR2 SYDVKM.

The V call is TRBV9, the J call TRBJ2-5; 9 bases fit TRBD2. CDR3 length: 17 residues. Germline V gene lookup returns CDR1 SGDLS and CDR2 YYNGEE. V gave up 0 bases and J gave up 2 bases; unmatched junction bases: 8. The DNA for the CDR3 is TGTGCCAGCAGCGTAGCCTCACTGGCGGGGGGGCAAGAGACCCAGTACTTC. Translating it yields CASSVASLAGGQETQYF. The full variable domain, its missing parts supplied by reference TRBV9 and TRBJ2-5, is DSGVTQTPKHLITATGQRVTLRCSPRSGDLSVYWYQQSLDQGLQFLIQYYNGEERAKGNILERFSAQQFPDLHSELNLSSLELGDSALYFCASSVASLAGGQETQYFGPGTRLLVL.